A single sample is the source of the 29 T cell receptor beta chains below, sequenced in a study of blood T cell repertoires in COVID-19. The method was immunoSEQ multiplex PCR; TCRdb's version includes in-frame clones alone and lacks a portion of them. The sample gives 65,000 to 100,000 clones, approximately 80% of which show up once; less than 20% is in the top ten. Sequencing was carried out using peripheral blood. Receptors were obtained from a woman older than 75 with acute or convalescent COVID-19.

The V and J genes are TRBV7-9 and TRBJ1-3; D gene uncertain. Trimming stripped 6 bases from V and 11 bases from J, with 17 bases between. The CDR3 length is 13 residues. CDR1 and CDR2 from the germline V gene are SEHNR and FQNEAQ (reference sequence). CDR3 residues: CASSRHDQRAIYF. As DNA, the CDR3 is TGTGCCAGCAGTAGACACGATCAGAGGGCCATATATTTT.

The rearrangement links TRBV28 to TRBJ1-1; D may be TRBD1 (6 bases). CDR1 MDHEN and CDR2 SYDVKM come from the germline V gene. This CDR3 has 12 amino acids. Trimming shortened V by 5 bases and J by 7 bases, and 11 bases separated the two germline ends. CDR3 nucleotides: TGTGCCAGCAGTCCAACAGGGTTTGAAGCTTTCTTT. Amino acids: CASSPTGFEAFF.

The chain joins TRBV11-2 to TRBJ1-2; 8 bases match TRBD1. The V segment lost 5 bases and the J segment 4 bases; nucleotides outside the gene matches: 9. Looked up from germline, CDR1 is SGHAT and CDR2 is FQNNGV. This CDR3 has 15 residues. As DNA, the CDR3 is TGTGCCAGCAGCAGAACCGGGACAGGATCCTATGGCTACACCTTC. Its protein product is CASSRTGTGSYGYTF. Filled out from reference TRBV11-2 and TRBJ1-2, the complete variable domain reads EAGVAQSPRYKIIEKRQSVAFWCNPISGHATLYWYQQILGQGPKLLIQFQNNGVVDDSQLPKDRFSAERLKGVDSTLKIQPAKLEDSAVYLCASSRTGTGSYGYTFGSGTRLTVV.

The chain links TRBV5-4 to TRBJ2-7; no firm D call. This CDR3 is 14 amino acids long. The V gene's germline CDR1 is SGHNT and CDR2 YYREEE (reference sequence). V was pared by 0 bases and J by 0 bases, with 7 bases between. For the CDR3, the DNA is TGTGCCAGCAGCTTGGCTGCCGGCTCCTACGAGCAGTACTTC. This gives the protein CASSLAAGSYEQYF.

The gene calls are TRBV19 and TRBJ2-2, with a weak D call TRBD2 (6 bases). Trimming left V 0 bases short and J 5 bases short, with 25 bases between. Looked up from germline, CDR1 is LNHDA and CDR2 is SQIVND (reference sequence). The CDR3 is 20 amino acids. CDR3 sequence: CASSIERGASRRGRTGELFF. CDR3 bases: TGTGCCAGTAGTATAGAGAGAGGGGCCTCCAGGAGGGGTAGGACCGGGGAGCTGTTTTTT.

This clone was detected a few times. This sequence joins TRBV7-2 and TRBJ1-5; 7 bases are shared with TRBD1. The CDR3 sequence is 18 residues long. Germline values: CDR1 SGHTA, CDR2 FQGNSA. Trimming cost V 6 bases and J 8 bases; bases outside gene matches: 22. CDR3 protein: CASSEVPSTTTGIKPQHF. The CDR3 region has the DNA TGTGCCAGCAGTGAGGTCCCCTCCACCACGACAGGGATTAAGCCCCAGCATTTT. Looking up the rest from reference TRBV7-2 and TRBJ1-5 gives the full variable domain: GAGVSQSPSNKVTEKGKDVELRCDPISGHTALYWYRQSLGQGLEFLIYFQGNSAPDKSGLPSDRFSAERTGGSVSTLTIQRTQQEDSAVYLCASSEVPSTTTGIKPQHFGDGTRLSIL.

The gene calls are TRBV27 and TRBJ1-1; D uncertain. The length of the CDR3 is 12 residues. Trimming took off 2 bases at V and 11 bases at J, with 12 bases between the two ends. The germline CDR1 and CDR2 sequences are MNHEY and SMNVEV (reference sequence). CDR3 sequence (DNA): TGTGCCAGCAGTTTAAGGCCAGGTCCCGCTTTCTTT. Translating gives CASSLRPGPAFF.

This rearrangement joins TRBV6-5 to TRBJ1-6, with D unresolved. Germline CDR1 reads MNHEY; CDR2 reads SVGAGI. V was shortened by 2 bases and J by 8 bases, with 7 bases between the two germline ends. CDR3 length: 13 amino acids. CDR3 sequence: CASSYEGDSPLHF. The DNA for the CDR3 is TGTGCCAGCAGTTACGAGGGTGATTCACCCCTCCACTTT.

In its sample, this clone was seen a few times. This chain links TRBV7-2 with TRBJ1-1; tentatively, D is TRBD1 (6 bases). Looked up from germline, CDR1 is SGHTA and CDR2 is FQGNSA. This CDR3 region has 16 residues. V lost 5 bases to trimming and J lost 1 base, with 17 bases between them. The CDR3 region is CASSTEQGPRNTEAFF. The DNA for the CDR3 is TGTGCCAGCAGCACGGAACAGGGCCCGAGGAACACTGAAGCTTTCTTT.

The chain carries TRBV5-1 and TRBJ2-2; 7 bases agree with TRBD1. The CDR3 extends over 14 amino acids. Trimming cost V 4 bases and J 7 bases; bases outside gene matches: 7. CDR1 SGHRS and CDR2 YFSETQ come from the germline V gene. CDR3 sequence reads: CASSRSGGHGELFF. The DNA for the CDR3 is TGCGCCAGCAGCAGGTCAGGGGGTCACGGGGAGCTGTTTTTT.

This chain joins TRBV2 and TRBJ1-5, with no clear D. V was cut by 4 bases and J by 4 bases, with 17 bases left in between. Germline loops: CDR1 SNHLY, CDR2 FYNNEI. The CDR3 spans 16 residues. In DNA form, the CDR3 reads TGTGCCAGCAGTGTATTTCGTCGAGCTAGGAATCAGCCCCAGCATTTT. Amino acids: CASSVFRRARNQPQHF.

The chain combines TRBV6-5 with TRBJ1-5; D ambiguous. The germline gives CDR1 MNHEY, CDR2 SVGAGI. V shed 6 bases and J shed 2 bases, with 11 bases lying between them. This CDR3 has 14 residues. The CDR3 loop reads CASSNPTGNQPQHF. The CDR3 DNA follows: TGTGCCAGCAGCAACCCCACAGGCAATCAGCCCCAGCATTTT.

This clone occurred once. The V call is TRBV19, the J call TRBJ1-5; D may be TRBD1 (6 bases). Germline V CDR1 and CDR2: LNHDA, SQIVND (reference sequence). The V and J ends lost 0 bases and 5 bases respectively, with 8 bases between them. CDR3 length equals 14 residues. CDR3 sequence: CASSIDRGDQPQHF. As DNA, the CDR3 is TGTGCCAGTAGTATAGACAGGGGTGATCAGCCCCAGCATTTT.

V usage is TRBV11-2 and J usage is TRBJ1-2; TRBD1 agrees at 7 bases. Per germline, CDR1 SGHAT and CDR2 FQNNGV. The CDR3 has 16 amino acids. The V gene end was trimmed by 5 bases and the J gene end by 4 bases; junction bases not matched to a gene: 13. DNA for the CDR3: TGTGCCAGCAGCCCCCAACTAAAGGGACAGATCTATGGCTACACCTTC. Amino acid sequence: CASSPQLKGQIYGYTF.

The chain employs TRBV5-1 and TRBJ1-3; TRBD1 aligns across 10 bases. Trimming took 5 bases from V and 2 from J; bases not matched to a gene: 4. The CDR3 loop spans 15 amino acids. CDR1 and CDR2 from the germline V gene are SGHRS and YFSETQ. The CDR3 reads CASRLTGGTGNTIYF. For the CDR3, the DNA is TGCGCCAGCAGACTGACAGGGGGCACTGGAAACACCATATATTTT. The whole variable domain, remainder taken from reference TRBV5-1 and TRBJ1-3, is KAGVTQTPRYLIKTRGQQVTLSCSPISGHRSVSWYQQTPGQGLQFLFEYFSETQRNKGNFPGRFSGRQFSNSRSEMNVSTLELGDSALYLCASRLTGGTGNTIYFGEGSWLTVV.

The chain has TRBV7-3 and TRBJ2-3; possible D gene TRBD1, 5 bases. Germline V gene data show CDR1 as SGHTA and CDR2 as FQGTGA. Trimming took 2 bases from V and 0 from J, leaving 12 bases between them. The CDR3 runs to 16 residues. The CDR3 region is CASSLGWGRSTDTQYF. CDR3 nucleotide sequence: TGTGCCAGCAGCTTAGGGTGGGGCCGGAGCACAGATACGCAGTATTTT.

A single count supports this clone. The chain couples TRBV6-5 to TRBJ1-1; 7 bases line up with TRBD1. This CDR3 is built from 13 residues. Germline loops: CDR1 MNHEY, CDR2 SVGAGI. J gave up 10 bases and V 5 bases, and 10 bases lay outside the gene matches. The DNA of the CDR3 is TGTGCCAGCAGTCCCAAAACAGGGGCTGGAGCTTTCTTT. Translating gives CASSPKTGAGAFF.

The rearrangement joins TRBV11-1 to TRBJ1-6; D possibly corresponds to TRBD1 (5 bases). Trimming removed 2 bases from V and 4 bases from J, with 9 bases in between. CDR3 size: 15 residues. Germline values: CDR1 SGHAT, CDR2 FQDESV (reference sequence). The CDR3 region has the DNA TGTGCCAGCAGCTTAACCGACAGTTATAATTCACCCCTCCACTTT. This gives the protein CASSLTDSYNSPLHF.

This chain joins TRBV18 and TRBJ2-2, with D possibly being TRBD1 (6 bases). Trimming removed 3 bases at V and 0 bases at J, with 8 bases between. The germline CDR1 and CDR2 sequences are KGHSH and LQKENI. This CDR3 has 15 residues. In DNA form, the CDR3 reads TGTGCCAGCTCACCTGGACAGACGAACACCGGGGAGCTGTTTTTT. Translated, it gives CASSPGQTNTGELFF.

In this sample, this clone turned up once. Germline is not matched at one junction end, which may reflect a read error. The gene calls are TRBV10-3 and TRBJ2-6, with D maybe TRBD1 (6 bases). The germline CDR1 and CDR2 sequences are ENHRY and SYGVKD. This CDR3 contains 15 residues. CDR3 nucleotides: TGTGCCATCAGTGGCCGGGACACTGGGACCAACGTCCTGACTTTC. This encodes CAISGRDTGTNVLTF.

The rearrangement uses TRBV21-1 and TRBJ1-4; the table names TRBD1, a call not compared with the DNA. TRBV21-1 is labeled a pseudogene. CDR3 length: 17 residues. In DNA form, the CDR3 reads TGTGCCAGCAGCAAAGTCGGCAGGGTTGGGGTTAGTGAAAAACTGTTTTTT. It codes for CASSKVGRVGVSEKLFF.

V and J are TRBV27 and TRBJ2-1; 7 bases agree with TRBD2. CDR3 length: 15 residues. The V and J ends lost 4 bases and 0 bases, in that order; junction bases with no gene match: 3. The germline V gene encodes CDR1 MNHEY and CDR2 SMNVEV (reference sequence). The CDR3 is CASSSPGGSYNEQFF. The CDR3 DNA follows: TGTGCCAGCAGTTCCCCGGGGGGCTCCTACAATGAGCAGTTCTTC.

The gene calls are TRBV12-3 or TRBV12-4 and TRBJ1-6, with D perhaps TRBD1 (6 bases). The CDR3 contains 12 residues. V shed 5 bases and J shed 11 bases, with 10 bases lying between them. CDR3 DNA sequence: TGTGCCAGCAGTCCAGGGGTCCCACCCCTCCACTTT. It specifies CASSPGVPPLHF.

The genes are TRBV28 and TRBJ1-2; D unresolved. The V and J ends lost 11 bases and 4 bases respectively, with 14 bases between them. The CDR3 is 12 residues long. Germline CDR1 MDHEN, CDR2 SYDVKM. The CDR3 DNA is TGTGCCGGAGCGAACGATATCTATGGCTACACCTTC. Its protein is CAGANDIYGYTF.

J is TRBJ2-1 and V is TRBV19, with 7 bases that match TRBD1. From germline, CDR1 is LNHDA and CDR2 SQIVND (reference sequence). J was trimmed by 3 bases and V by 2 bases; bases with no gene match: 4. This CDR3 has 15 amino acids. The DNA for the CDR3 is TGTGCCAGTAGTATAAGGCAGGGGGTCTACAATGAGCAGTTCTTC. Its translation is CASSIRQGVYNEQFF.

J is TRBJ1-2 and V is TRBV6-1; 8 bases are shared with TRBD1. This CDR3 spans 15 amino acids. V was pared by 1 base and J by 4 bases, with 5 bases of the junction left unmatched. Germline assignment: CDR1 MNHNS and CDR2 SASEGT. This CDR3 is CASSEGQGAGYGYTF. CDR3 sequence (DNA): TGTGCCAGCAGTGAAGGGCAGGGGGCCGGCTATGGCTACACCTTC.

In its sample, this clone was seen once. The rearrangement links TRBV18 to TRBJ1-1, with D perhaps TRBD1 (6 bases). Germline CDR1 KGHSH, CDR2 LQKENI. This CDR3 region has 15 residues. Deletions cut 3 bases from V and 6 bases from J, with 17 bases between. The CDR3 DNA reads TGTGCCAGCTCACCCCCTTCTAAGGGGGGGGCTGAAGCTTTCTTT. It encodes CASSPPSKGGAEAFF.

The J gene is TRBJ2-3, the V gene TRBV11-2; TRBD2 matches at 11 bases. The germline CDR1 and CDR2 sequences are SGHAT and FQNNGV. With 4 bases clipped from V and 2 bases from J, the junction kept 8 bases outside the gene matches. The CDR3 runs 17 residues. CDR3 coding DNA: TGTGCCAGCAGCTCCACTAGCGGGGGAACTTTCACAGATACGCAGTATTTT. This gives the protein CASSSTSGGTFTDTQYF.

J is TRBJ1-4 and V is TRBV7-2, with D possibly being TRBD1 (5 bases). Deletions cut 0 bases from V and 8 bases from J, with 10 bases between. Per the germline V gene, CDR1 is SGHTA and CDR2 is FQGNSA. This CDR3 region has 14 residues. The CDR3 is CASSLARDSEKLFF. The CDR3 coding sequence is TGTGCCAGCAGCTTAGCCAGGGATAGCGAAAAACTGTTTTTT.